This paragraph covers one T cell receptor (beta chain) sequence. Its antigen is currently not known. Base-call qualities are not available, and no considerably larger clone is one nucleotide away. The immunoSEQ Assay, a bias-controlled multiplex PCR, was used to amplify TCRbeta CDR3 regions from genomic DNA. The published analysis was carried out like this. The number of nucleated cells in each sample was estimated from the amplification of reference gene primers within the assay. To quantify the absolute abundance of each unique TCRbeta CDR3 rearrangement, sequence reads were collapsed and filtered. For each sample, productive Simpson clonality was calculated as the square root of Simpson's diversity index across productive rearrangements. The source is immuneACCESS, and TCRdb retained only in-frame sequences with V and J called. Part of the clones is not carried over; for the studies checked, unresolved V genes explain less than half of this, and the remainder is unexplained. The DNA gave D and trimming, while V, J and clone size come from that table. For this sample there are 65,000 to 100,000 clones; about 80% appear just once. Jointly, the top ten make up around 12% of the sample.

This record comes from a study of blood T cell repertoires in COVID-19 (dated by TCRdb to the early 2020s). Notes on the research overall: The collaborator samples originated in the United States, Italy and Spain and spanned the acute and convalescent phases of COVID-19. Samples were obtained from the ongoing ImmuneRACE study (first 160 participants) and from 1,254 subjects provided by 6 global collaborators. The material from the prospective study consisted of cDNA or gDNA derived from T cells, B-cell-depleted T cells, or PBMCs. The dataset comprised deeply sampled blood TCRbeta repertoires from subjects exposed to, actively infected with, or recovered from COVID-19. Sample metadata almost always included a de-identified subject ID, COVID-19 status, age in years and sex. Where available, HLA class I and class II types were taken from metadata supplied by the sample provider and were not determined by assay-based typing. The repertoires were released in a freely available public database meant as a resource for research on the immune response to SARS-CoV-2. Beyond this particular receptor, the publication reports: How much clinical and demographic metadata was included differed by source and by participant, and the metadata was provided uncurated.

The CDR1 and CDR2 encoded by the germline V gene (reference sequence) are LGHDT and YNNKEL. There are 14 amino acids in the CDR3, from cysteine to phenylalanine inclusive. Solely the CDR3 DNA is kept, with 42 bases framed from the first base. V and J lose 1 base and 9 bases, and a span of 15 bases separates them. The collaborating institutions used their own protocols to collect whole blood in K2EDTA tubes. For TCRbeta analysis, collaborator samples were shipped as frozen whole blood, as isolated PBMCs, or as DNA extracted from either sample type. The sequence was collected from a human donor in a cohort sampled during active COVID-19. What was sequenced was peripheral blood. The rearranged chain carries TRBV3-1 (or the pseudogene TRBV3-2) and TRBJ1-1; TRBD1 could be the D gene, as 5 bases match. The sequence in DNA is TGTGCCAGCAGCCAAGTCTCACTGGCAGGGAAAGCTTTCTTT. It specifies CASSQVSLAGKAFF.